These 10 T cell receptor beta chains were all obtained from the same sample, sequenced in a study of blood T cell repertoires in COVID-19. Repertoires were generated with immunoSEQ multiplex PCR, while TCRdb's copy carries only in-frame clones and drops some. Of roughly 150,000 clones listed, approximately 82% are singletons. Sequencing was performed on peripheral blood. These receptors all stem from a man between 70 and 80 years old who had recovered from COVID-19.

The rearrangement joins TRBV3-1 (or the pseudogene TRBV3-2) to TRBJ2-5, with D unclear. This CDR3 comprises 13 residues. The germline V gene encodes CDR1 LGHDT and CDR2 YNNKEL (reference sequence). V was trimmed by 0 bases and J by 6 bases, leaving 8 bases between them. The CDR3 sequence: CASSQEGGQTQYF. For the CDR3, the DNA is TGTGCCAGCAGCCAAGAAGGTGGGCAGACCCAGTACTTC.

The chain links TRBV5-8 to TRBJ2-1; TRBD1 matches at 7 bases. This CDR3 has 13 amino acids. The V gene's germline CDR1 is SGHTS and CDR2 YDEGEE. J gave up 7 bases and V 2 bases, and 3 bases lay outside the gene matches. The CDR3 protein is CASSFIRGNEQFF. CDR3 in DNA: TGTGCCAGCAGCTTCATCAGGGGGAATGAGCAGTTCTTC. Full variable domain (outside the CDR3, taken from reference TRBV5-8 and TRBJ2-1): EAGVTQSPTHLIKTRGQQATLRCSPISGHTSVYWYQQALGLGLQFLLWYDEGEERNRGNFPPRFSGRQFPNYSSELNVNALELEDSALYLCASSFIRGNEQFFGPGTRLTVL.

V gene TRBV2 combines with J gene TRBJ2-5; tentative D call: TRBD2 (7 bases). This CDR3 comprises 15 residues. The ends were cut back, 6 bases at V and 2 bases at J, with 16 bases in the middle. Germline CDR1 is SNHLY and CDR2 is FYNNEI. In DNA, the CDR3 is TGTGCCAGCAGCGAGACGCGGGGGCCACAAGAGACCCAGTACTTC. It yields the protein CASSETRGPQETQYF.

This clone was counted a single time. This chain uses TRBV29-1 with TRBJ1-1; the D gene is possibly TRBD1 (5 bases). The CDR3 consists of 16 residues. Germline CDR1 SQVTM, CDR2 ANQGSEA. V lost 4 bases and J 0 bases, leaving 18 bases between the germline ends. The chain's CDR3 is CSVVGPRGVMNTEAFF. The CDR3 DNA is TGCAGCGTTGTGGGCCCCCGGGGGGTAATGAACACTGAAGCTTTCTTT. Complete variable domain (other parts from reference TRBV29-1 and TRBJ1-1): SAVISQKPSRDICQRGTSLTIQCQVDSQVTMMFWYRQQPGQSLTLIATANQGSEATYESGFVIDKFPISRPNLTFSTLTVSNMSPEDSSIYLCSVVGPRGVMNTEAFFGQGTRLTVV.

In this sample, this clone turned up once. The V gene is TRBV2, the J gene TRBJ1-3; 7 bases align to TRBD1. Trimming at V came to 4 bases and at J to 3 bases, leaving 3 bases not matched to a gene. The CDR3 is made up of 14 amino acids. Germline V lookup: CDR1 SNHLY, CDR2 FYNNEI. CDR3 residues: CASSATGVGNTIYF. Here the CDR3 DNA reads TGTGCCAGCAGTGCAACAGGGGTTGGAAACACCATATATTTT.

The rearrangement joins TRBV7-2 to TRBJ1-4; D not certain. Germline values: CDR1 SGHTA, CDR2 FQGNSA. This CDR3 contains 15 residues. Trimming shortened V by 2 bases and J by 0 bases, and 7 bases separated the two germline ends. This CDR3 is CASSLSQTTNEKLFF. The DNA of the CDR3 is TGTGCCAGCAGCTTATCTCAGACAACTAATGAAAAACTGTTTTTT.

V is TRBV20-1 and J is TRBJ1-4, with 10 bases lining up with TRBD1. Germline V gene lookup returns CDR1 DFQATT and CDR2 SNEGSKA (reference sequence). The J segment lost 6 bases and the V segment lost 5 bases, leaving 3 bases of the junction unmatched. The CDR3 has 13 residues. The CDR3 nucleotides read TGCAGTGCTCGTGGGACAGGGGATGAAAAACTGTTTTTT. As protein: CSARGTGDEKLFF.

The chain uses TRBV7-2 and TRBJ2-7, with 15 bases fitting TRBD2. J was trimmed by 3 bases and V by 4 bases; bases with no gene match: 7. The CDR3 length is 17 residues. Per the germline V gene, CDR1 is SGHTA and CDR2 is FQGNSA. The CDR3 DNA reads as TGTGCCAGCAGCTCGGGACTAGCGGGAGGATCCCGCTACGAGCAGTACTTC. Encoded protein: CASSSGLAGGSRYEQYF.

Points on this clone: This sample includes further DNA sequences coding for the same CDR3. The chain is built from TRBV5-1 and TRBJ2-2; TRBD1 matches 10 bases. With 4 bases clipped from V and 4 bases from J, the junction kept 7 bases outside the gene matches. CDR3 size: 16 residues. Germline assignment: CDR1 SGHRS and CDR2 YFSETQ. CDR3 nucleotides: TGCGCCAGCAGCCCGGGACAGGGGAGTCGCACCGGGGAGCTGTTTTTT. It encodes CASSPGQGSRTGELFF.

The rearrangement uses TRBV28 and TRBJ2-2, with 10 positions matching TRBD2. The length of the CDR3 is 16 residues. Germline V lookup: CDR1 MDHEN, CDR2 SYDVKM. Trimming took 8 bases from V and 3 from J; bases not matched to a gene: 9. Here the CDR3 DNA reads TGTGCCAGCGAGTTGTCCGGGACTAGCGACACCGGGGAGCTGTTTTTT. Translation gives CASELSGTSDTGELFF.